The clone carrying this T cell receptor (beta chain) was seen just once. Antigen specificity is unknown. This record belongs to a study of graft-versus-host responses after intestinal transplantation. Turning to the study itself: After anti-thymocyte globulin induction, recipients took tacrolimus and steroids for three to four years. Study findings and constraints: Across patients carrying graft-donor T cell macrochimerism, allografts held high graft-versus-host to host-versus-graft clonal ratios. Peak circulating GvH clone levels tracked with early post-transplant HvG declines. GvH clones occurred in recipient marrow; some first appeared in ileum or blood.

TCRdb's table, derived via immunoSEQ multiplex PCR, lists solely in-frame clones and lacks some. The data hold 45,000 to 60,000 clones, with around 90% observed a single time. This CDR3 spans 16 amino acids. Germline V lookup: CDR1 SNHLY, CDR2 FYNNEI. V was clipped by 3 bases and J by 2 bases; unmatched bases: 6. Sequencing was performed on unstimulated CD4+ T cells sorted from spleen or lymph node cells, taken before transplant. The TCR comes from a human donor who was the organ donor for an intestinal transplant. The chain employs TRBV2 and TRBJ2-2, with TRBD2 matching 7 bases. Written as DNA, the CDR3 is TGTGCCAGCAGTGATGTTGGCGGGAGCAACACCGGGGAGCTGTTTTTT. It encodes CASSDVGGSNTGELFF.